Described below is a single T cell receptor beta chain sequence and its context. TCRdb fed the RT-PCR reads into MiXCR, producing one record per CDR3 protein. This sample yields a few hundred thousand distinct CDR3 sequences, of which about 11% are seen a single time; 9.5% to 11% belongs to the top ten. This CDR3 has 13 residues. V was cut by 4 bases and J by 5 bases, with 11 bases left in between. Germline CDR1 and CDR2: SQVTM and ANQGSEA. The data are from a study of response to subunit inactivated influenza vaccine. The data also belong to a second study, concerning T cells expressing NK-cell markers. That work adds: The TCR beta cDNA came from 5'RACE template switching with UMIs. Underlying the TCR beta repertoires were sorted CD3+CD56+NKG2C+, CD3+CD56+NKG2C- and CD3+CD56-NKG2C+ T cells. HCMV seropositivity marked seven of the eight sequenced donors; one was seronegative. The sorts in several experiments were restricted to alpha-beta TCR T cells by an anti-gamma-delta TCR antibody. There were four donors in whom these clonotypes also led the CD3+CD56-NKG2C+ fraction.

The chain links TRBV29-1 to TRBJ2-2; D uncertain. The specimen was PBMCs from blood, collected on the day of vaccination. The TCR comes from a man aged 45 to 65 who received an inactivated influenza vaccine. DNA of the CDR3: TGCAGCGTTGTAACGGTGGGGACCGGGGAGCTGTTTTTT. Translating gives CSVVTVGTGELFF.